These 10 T cell receptor beta chains share one sample of origin, sequenced in a study of blood T cell repertoires in COVID-19. Method: immunoSEQ multiplex PCR; TCRdb's copy keeps in-frame clones and lacks some. Found here are fewer than 35,000 clones, approximately 89% of them singletons; the top ten hold under 30%. Material for sequencing was peripheral blood. Source of these receptors: an elderly man with acute or convalescent COVID-19.

V gene TRBV3-1 (or the pseudogene TRBV3-2) combines with J gene TRBJ1-3, with unresolved D. The germline gives CDR1 LGHDT, CDR2 YNNKEL (reference sequence). V gave up 5 bases and J gave up 4 bases, with 9 bases separating them. CDR3 length equals 13 residues. As DNA, the CDR3 is TGTGCCAGCAGCACCAGCGGGGGAAACACCATATATTTT. This codes for CASSTSGGNTIYF.

V usage is TRBV10-3 and J usage is TRBJ2-1; 9 nucleotides match TRBD2. J lost 9 bases, V lost 6 bases, and 15 bases had no gene match. Per germline, CDR1 ENHRY and CDR2 SYGVKD. CDR3 size: 16 residues. The CDR3 protein is CAISAASVSGSVEQFF. CDR3 DNA: TGTGCCATCAGCGCAGCGTCAGTTAGCGGGAGCGTTGAGCAGTTCTTC.

The chain joins TRBV5-4 to TRBJ1-4; a weak D match, TRBD1 (5 bases). Trimming shortened V by 0 bases and J by 0 bases, and 9 bases separated the two germline ends. The V gene's germline CDR1 is SGHNT and CDR2 YYREEE (reference sequence). This CDR3 contains 16 residues. This CDR3 reads CASSLGQFATNEKLFF. CDR3 DNA: TGTGCCAGCAGCTTGGGACAGTTTGCAACTAATGAAAAACTGTTTTTT.

The V gene is TRBV15, the J gene TRBJ2-1; 12 nucleotides match TRBD2. With V trimmed by 0 bases and J by 9 bases, 6 bases remained unmatched. CDR3 length: 16 residues. Germline CDR1 reads LNHNV; CDR2 reads YYDKDF (reference sequence). DNA of the CDR3: TGTGCCACCAGCAGAGATGGAATACTAGCGGGAGGTGAGCAGTTCTTC. This codes for CATSRDGILAGGEQFF.

The chain is built from TRBV2 and TRBJ2-1, with 8 bases aligning to TRBD2. This CDR3 is 15 amino acids long. Germline V gene sequence: CDR1 SNHLY, CDR2 FYNNEI. The ends lost 2 bases at V and 16 bases at J; junction bases unmatched: 16. The CDR3 reads CASSELTSGDLGLFF. The CDR3 region has the DNA TGTGCCAGCAGTGAATTAACTAGCGGAGACTTAGGATTATTCTTC.

This chain connects TRBV11-2 to TRBJ2-7; TRBD2 aligns across 9 bases. The CDR3 runs to 16 residues. The V segment lost 3 bases and the J segment 2 bases; nucleotides outside the gene matches: 8. Germline assignment: CDR1 SGHAT and CDR2 FQNNGV. CDR3 region: CASSFISSGGTYEQYF. The CDR3 coding sequence is TGTGCCAGCAGCTTTATCTCCAGCGGGGGGACCTACGAGCAGTACTTC.

This chain joins TRBV7-8 and TRBJ2-1; 9 bases agree with TRBD1. The germline gives CDR1 SGHVS, CDR2 FQNEAQ. This CDR3 comprises 14 residues. Losses at the gene ends were 8 bases for V and 6 bases for J; bases not matched to a gene: 8. CDR3 sequence (DNA): TGTGCCAGCGATGGGACAGGGTTGGGCAATGAGCAGTTCTTC. As protein: CASDGTGLGNEQFF. The full variable domain, with the rest looked up from reference TRBV7-8 and TRBJ2-1, is GAGVSQSPRYKVAKRGQDVALRCDPISGHVSLFWYQQALGQGPEFLTYFQNEAQLDKSGLPSDRFFAERPEGSVSTLKIQRTQQEDSAVYLCASDGTGLGNEQFFGPGTRLTVL.

This clone was observed a handful of times. V gene TRBV18 combines with J gene TRBJ1-5; TRBD1 is a possible D gene (6 bases). The CDR3 loop spans 13 amino acids. Germline lookup yields CDR1 KGHSH and CDR2 LQKENI. V was cut by 3 bases and J by 4 bases, with 7 bases left in between. CDR3 coding DNA: TGTGCCAGCTCACCCCAGGGGAATCAGCCCCAGCATTTT. It is translated as CASSPQGNQPQHF.

This clone was counted a few times. This rearrangement joins TRBV18 to TRBJ2-1, with 12 bases lining up with TRBD2. J was trimmed by 7 bases and V by 3 bases; bases with no gene match: 13. The CDR3 totals 18 residues. CDR1 KGHSH and CDR2 LQKENI come from the germline V gene. This chain's CDR3 is CASSPSGDLAGGPNEQFF. In DNA form, the CDR3 reads TGTGCCAGCTCACCTAGCGGGGACCTAGCGGGAGGGCCAAATGAGCAGTTCTTC.

This sequence joins TRBV5-1 and TRBJ2-5, with TRBD1 matching 10 bases. V was pared by 3 bases and J by 3 bases, with 8 bases of the junction left unmatched. Germline lookup yields CDR1 SGHRS and CDR2 YFSETQ. The CDR3 has 16 residues. For the CDR3, the DNA is TGCGCCAGCAGCTCCGGCGGGACAGGGGTAGAAGAGACCCAGTACTTC. Translating it yields CASSSGGTGVEETQYF.